These 18 T cell receptor beta chains came from one sample sequenced in a study of cytomegalovirus exposure and HLA in healthy donors. The PCR contained 60 Vbeta and 13 Jbeta primers. The protocol was immunoSEQ multiplex PCR, while the TCRdb copy is restricted to in-frame clones and leaves out a portion. Among about 200,000 clones, around 77% were seen once, and the ten largest hold just under 3%. Sequencing input: PBMCs. The receptors were sampled from a woman aged 30 to 39 in good health and CMV-seronegative.

This chain uses TRBV10-2 with TRBJ1-1, with TRBD1 matching 7 bases. This CDR3 has 13 amino acids. Losses at the gene ends were 3 bases for V and 6 bases for J; bases not matched to a gene: 4. CDR1 is WSHSY and CDR2 is SAAADI in the germline V gene. The DNA for the CDR3 is TGCGCCAGCAGTGACAGGGGGTTGGCTGAAGCTTTCTTT. Residues: CASSDRGLAEAFF.

The gene calls are TRBV19 and TRBJ1-5; D gene uncertain. CDR3 size: 12 residues. The V end was cut by 8 bases, the J end by 4 bases, with 9 bases between. Germline CDR1 reads LNHDA; CDR2 reads SQIVND (reference sequence). The CDR3 DNA follows: TGTGCCAGTCACACGATGAATCAGCCCCAGCATTTT. This sequence encodes CASHTMNQPQHF.

This chain uses TRBV5-4 with TRBJ2-5, with 14 bases identical to TRBD2. Germline lookup yields CDR1 SGHNT and CDR2 YYREEE (reference sequence). The J segment lost 5 bases and the V segment lost 4 bases, leaving 13 bases of the junction unmatched. This CDR3 spans 18 amino acids. The chain's CDR3 is CASSRTSGRSQMRETQYF. CDR3 in DNA: TGTGCCAGCAGCCGGACTAGCGGGAGGTCCCAAATGAGGGAGACCCAGTACTTC.

This chain uses TRBV7-2 with TRBJ2-5, with D tentatively TRBD1 (6 bases). There are 13 residues in the CDR3. Looked up from germline, CDR1 is SGHTA and CDR2 is FQGNSA. Trimming took 2 bases from V and 6 from J, leaving 10 bases between them. DNA for the CDR3: TGTGCCAGCAGCTTAAACAGGGAAAAGACCCAGTACTTC. As protein: CASSLNREKTQYF.

The chain links TRBV4-1 to TRBJ1-2; D ambiguous. CDR1 MGHRA and CDR2 YSYEKL come from the germline V gene. This CDR3 spans 16 amino acids. The V and J ends lost 3 bases and 0 bases respectively, with 14 bases between them. As DNA, the CDR3 is TGCGCCAGCAGCCATGTTGGCCGCAGCGCTAACTATGGCTACACCTTC. Its translation is CASSHVGRSANYGYTF.

The chain has TRBV11-3 and TRBJ2-2; TRBD2 aligns across 7 bases. V trimming: 4 bases; J trimming: 1 base; junction bases outside the gene matches: 0. This CDR3 contains 14 residues. Germline-derived CDR1 and CDR2 are SGHNT and YENEEA. CDR3 in amino acids: CASSWGGNTGELFF. CDR3 in DNA: TGTGCCAGCAGCTGGGGGGGGAACACCGGGGAGCTGTTTTTT.

CDR3 bases: TGTGCCAGCAGTTCCCCCCCCGGGACAGGGGATAATGAGCAGTTCTTC. Translation gives CASSSPPGTGDNEQFF. This chain links TRBV28 with TRBJ2-1, with TRBD1 matching 10 bases. V trimming: 4 bases; J trimming: 7 bases; junction bases outside the gene matches: 10. This CDR3 has 16 amino acids. The germline gives CDR1 MDHEN, CDR2 SYDVKM.

The rearrangement links TRBV5-1 to TRBJ2-3; tentatively, D is TRBD1 (6 bases). This CDR3 region has 15 residues. Germline V lookup: CDR1 SGHRS, CDR2 YFSETQ. V dropped 0 bases and J dropped 4 bases, with 12 bases sitting between them. The CDR3 protein is CASSLDRVVADTQYF. CDR3 bases: TGCGCCAGCAGCTTGGACAGGGTTGTCGCAGATACGCAGTATTTT.

There are a few counts of this clone. The chain couples TRBV29-1 to TRBJ1-1; TRBD1 matches 10 bases. J lost 4 bases, V lost 1 base, and 3 bases had no gene match. This CDR3 contains 14 residues. Germline values: CDR1 SQVTM, CDR2 ANQGSEA. CDR3 in DNA: TGCAGCGTTGAAGCCGGGGACAGGGGCACTGAAGCTTTCTTT. As protein: CSVEAGDRGTEAFF.

The chain is built from TRBV28 and TRBJ1-2; D is uncertain. V shed 7 bases and J shed 3 bases, with 9 bases lying between them. The CDR3 loop spans 12 amino acids. Per germline, CDR1 MDHEN and CDR2 SYDVKM. The CDR3 region has the DNA TGTGCCAGCACCAAAAGCCACTATGGCTACACCTTC. It specifies CASTKSHYGYTF.

V is TRBV29-1 and J is TRBJ2-5, with D perhaps TRBD1 (5 bases). V was pared by 2 bases and J by 5 bases, with 18 bases between. The CDR3 has 15 amino acids. Germline CDR1 and CDR2: SQVTM and ANQGSEA. CDR3 DNA: TGCAGCGTTGAAACGTTGGGCCAGGGCTTGGAGACCCAGTACTTC. Its translation: CSVETLGQGLETQYF. The complete variable domain, with remaining parts taken from reference TRBV29-1 and TRBJ2-5, reads SAVISQKPSRDICQRGTSLTIQCQVDSQVTMMFWYRQQPGQSLTLIATANQGSEATYESGFVIDKFPISRPNLTFSTLTVSNMSPEDSSIYLCSVETLGQGLETQYFGPGTRLLVL.

The chain carries TRBV27 and TRBJ2-5, with D uncertain. CDR1 MNHEY and CDR2 SMNVEV come from the germline V gene (reference sequence). V was shortened by 2 bases and J by 1 base, with 14 bases between the two germline ends. The CDR3 is made up of 16 amino acids. CDR3 nucleotide sequence: TGTGCCAGCAGTTTACGGCCTTCAGGATTCCAAGAGACCCAGTACTTC. It yields the protein CASSLRPSGFQETQYF.

This clone was counted only a few times. The CDR3 bases are TGTGCCATCCGCCGAGCAATGAACACTGAAGCTTTCTTT. Amino acid sequence: CAIRRAMNTEAFF. V usage is TRBV6-5 and J usage is TRBJ1-1; D gene uncertain. Germline V gives CDR1 MNHEY, CDR2 SVGAGI. This CDR3 is 13 amino acids long. Trimming removed 10 bases at V and 0 bases at J, with 12 bases between.

V usage is TRBV15 and J usage is TRBJ1-5; D is unresolved. V shed 6 bases and J shed 2 bases, with 8 bases lying between them. The CDR3 has 13 residues. Germline lookup yields CDR1 LNHNV and CDR2 YYDKDF (reference sequence). The DNA of the CDR3 is TGTGCCACCAGTTCGGGAGGCAATCAGCCCCAGCATTTT. The encoded protein is CATSSGGNQPQHF.

This clone occurred once. The gene calls are TRBV7-6 and TRBJ2-7, with TRBD1 identical over 8 bases. V shed 1 base, J shed 2 bases, and the junction held 1 base outside the gene matches. Germline values: CDR1 SGHVS, CDR2 FNYEAQ. This CDR3 has 14 amino acids. The CDR3 region has the DNA TGTGCCAGCAGCTTAGGGACAGGGACCTACGAGCAGTACTTC. This translates into CASSLGTGTYEQYF.

The gene calls are TRBV5-1 and TRBJ2-1, with TRBD2 matching over 12 bases. Looked up from germline, CDR1 is SGHRS and CDR2 is YFSETQ. This CDR3 is built from 17 residues. V trimming: 4 bases; J trimming: 5 bases; junction bases outside the gene matches: 10. The CDR3 sequence is CASSLGLAGWLNNEQFF. CDR3 in DNA: TGCGCCAGCAGCCTAGGACTAGCGGGATGGCTCAACAATGAGCAGTTCTTC.

J is TRBJ1-5 and V is TRBV4-1; 7 bases are a match to TRBD1. The germline V gene encodes CDR1 MGHRA and CDR2 YSYEKL. CDR3 length: 15 residues. V gave up 5 bases and J gave up 5 bases; unmatched junction bases: 9. The CDR3: CASSFRQGSYQPQHF. For the CDR3, the DNA is TGCGCCAGCAGCTTCCGACAGGGCTCCTATCAGCCCCAGCATTTT.

The gene calls are TRBV27 and TRBJ2-5; no firm D call. The V gene lost 6 bases and the J gene lost 5 bases, with 19 bases spanning the gap. The CDR3 has 15 amino acids. CDR1 and CDR2 (germline): MNHEY, SMNVEV (reference sequence). The CDR3: CASSPGHRFRETQYF. In nucleotides, the CDR3 is TGTGCCAGCAGCCCCGGCCACAGATTTCGGGAGACCCAGTACTTC.